This T cell receptor beta chain was captured in a study of control samples from healthy donors and cancer patients. Trimming shortened V by 0 bases and J by 8 bases, and 13 bases separated the two germline ends. The CDR3 length is 14 residues. Germline-derived CDR1 and CDR2 are ENHRY and SYGVKD. Measured with immunoSEQ multiplex PCR; TCRdb has only the in-frame clones, and not every one. The table lists roughly 92,000 clones, less than 90% of them singletons. The sample comprised blood. The chain links TRBV10-3 to TRBJ1-1; D remains unclear. This receptor was identified in a woman aged 55-69 years in good health. The CDR3 region is CAISESLPYAEAFF. CDR3 nucleotides: TGTGCCATCAGTGAGTCATTACCTTACGCCGAAGCTTTCTTT.